These T cell receptor beta chains were read from a single sample in a study of vaccination effects on CD4 cells after COVID-19. Libraries were prepared by immunoSEQ multiplex PCR; TCRdb keeps only in-frame clonotypes and omits some of them. The sample records some 30,000 clones, approximately 64% being singletons. For these receptors, no antigen is known. Sequences were derived from CD4+ T cells from PBMCs cultured with SARS-CoV-2 spike peptides, sampled after COVID-19 vaccination. All receptors come from a human donor who received a COVID-19 vaccine. CDR3s leave out the opening cysteine and the closing phenylalanine or tryptophan. Each record gives: V gene, clone size, J gene, CDR3 protein. Clone sizes are given selectively: once, few, many, or a class where the clone is expanded.

v_gene: TRBV30; abundance: -; j_gene: TRBJ1-2; CDR3aa: AWSRTGSYGYT
v_gene: TRBV4-1; abundance: -; j_gene: TRBJ2-7; CDR3aa: ASSQGKQGGEQY
v_gene: TRBV27; abundance: many; j_gene: TRBJ2-1; CDR3aa: ASSLYALAGNEQF
v_gene: TRBV1; abundance: -; j_gene: TRBJ2-7; CDR3aa: TSSRSGSGDYEQY
v_gene: TRBV19; abundance: -; j_gene: TRBJ2-1; CDR3aa: ASSQTSGSPEQF
v_gene: TRBV19; abundance: few; j_gene: TRBJ1-1; CDR3aa: ASSIIGMNTEAF
v_gene: TRBV7-8; abundance: -; j_gene: TRBJ1-2; CDR3aa: ASSLPDRGYGYT
v_gene: TRBV20-1; abundance: -; j_gene: TRBJ2-7; CDR3aa: SARLAREQY
v_gene: TRBV30; abundance: -; j_gene: TRBJ1-5; CDR3aa: AWSAGNQPQH
v_gene: TRBV18; abundance: -; j_gene: TRBJ1-3; CDR3aa: ASSPNSENSGNTIY
v_gene: TRBV5-4; abundance: -; j_gene: TRBJ2-7; CDR3aa: ASSLGWSGAYEQY
v_gene: TRBV7-2; abundance: few; j_gene: TRBJ2-1; CDR3aa: ASSPGPSGEQF
v_gene: TRBV6-4; abundance: few; j_gene: TRBJ1-6; CDR3aa: ASSTQGNSPLH